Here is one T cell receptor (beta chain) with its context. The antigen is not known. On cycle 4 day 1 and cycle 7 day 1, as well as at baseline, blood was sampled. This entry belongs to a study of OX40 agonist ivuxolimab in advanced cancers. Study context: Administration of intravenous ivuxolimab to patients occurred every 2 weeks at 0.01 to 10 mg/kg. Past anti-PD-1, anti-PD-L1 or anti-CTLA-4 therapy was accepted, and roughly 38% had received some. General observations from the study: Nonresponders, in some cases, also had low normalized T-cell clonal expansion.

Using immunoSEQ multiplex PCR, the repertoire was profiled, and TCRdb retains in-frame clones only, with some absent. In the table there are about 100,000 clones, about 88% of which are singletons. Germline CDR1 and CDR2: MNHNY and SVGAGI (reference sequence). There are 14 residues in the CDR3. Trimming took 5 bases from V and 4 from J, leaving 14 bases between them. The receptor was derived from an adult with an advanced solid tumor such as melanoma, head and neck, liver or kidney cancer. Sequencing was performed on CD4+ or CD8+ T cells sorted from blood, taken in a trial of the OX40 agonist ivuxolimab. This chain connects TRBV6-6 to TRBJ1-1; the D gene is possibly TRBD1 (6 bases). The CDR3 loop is CASSDTGTGTEAFF. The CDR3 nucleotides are TGTGCCAGCAGTGACACAGGGACCGGCACTGAAGCTTTCTTT.